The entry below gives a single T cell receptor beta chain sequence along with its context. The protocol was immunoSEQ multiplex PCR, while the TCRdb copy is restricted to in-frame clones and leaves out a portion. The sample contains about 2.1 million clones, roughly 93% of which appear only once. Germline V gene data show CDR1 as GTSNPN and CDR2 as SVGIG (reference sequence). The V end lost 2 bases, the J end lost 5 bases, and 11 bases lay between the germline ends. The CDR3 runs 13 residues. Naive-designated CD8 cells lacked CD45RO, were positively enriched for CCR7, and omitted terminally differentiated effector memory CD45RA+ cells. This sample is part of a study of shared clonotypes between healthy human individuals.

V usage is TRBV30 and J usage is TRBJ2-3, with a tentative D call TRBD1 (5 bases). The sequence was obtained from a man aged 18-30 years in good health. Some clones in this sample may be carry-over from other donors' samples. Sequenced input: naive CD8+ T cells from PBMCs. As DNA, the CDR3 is TGTGCCTGGAGTTCAGGGCTCAGAGATACGCAGTATTTT. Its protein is CAWSSGLRDTQYF. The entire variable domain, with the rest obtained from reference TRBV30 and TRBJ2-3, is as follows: SQTIHQWPATLVQPVGSPLSLECTVEGTSNPNLYWYRQAAGRGLQLLFYSVGIGQISSEVPQNLSASRPQDRQFILSSKKLLLSDSGFYLCAWSSGLRDTQYFGPGTRLTVL.